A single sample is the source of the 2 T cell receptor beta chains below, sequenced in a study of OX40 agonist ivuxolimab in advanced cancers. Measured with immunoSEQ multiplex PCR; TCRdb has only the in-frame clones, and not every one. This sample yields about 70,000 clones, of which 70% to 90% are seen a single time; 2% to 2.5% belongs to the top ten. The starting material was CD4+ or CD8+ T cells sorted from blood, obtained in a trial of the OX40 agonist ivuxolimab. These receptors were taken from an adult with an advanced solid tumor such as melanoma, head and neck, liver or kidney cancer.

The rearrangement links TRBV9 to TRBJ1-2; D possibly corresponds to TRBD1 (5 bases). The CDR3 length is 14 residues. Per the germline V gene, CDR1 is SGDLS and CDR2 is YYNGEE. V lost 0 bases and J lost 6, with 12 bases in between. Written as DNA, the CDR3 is TGTGCCAGCAGCGTAGGGACACGGGGAAATGGCTACACCTTC. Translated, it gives CASSVGTRGNGYTF.

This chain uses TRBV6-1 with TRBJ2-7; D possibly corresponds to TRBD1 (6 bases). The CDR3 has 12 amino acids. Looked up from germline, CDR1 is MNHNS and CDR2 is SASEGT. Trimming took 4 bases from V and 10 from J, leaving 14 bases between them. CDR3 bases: TGTGCCAGCAGTGTTGTGGGGGCCCGTCAGTACTTC. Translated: CASSVVGARQYF.